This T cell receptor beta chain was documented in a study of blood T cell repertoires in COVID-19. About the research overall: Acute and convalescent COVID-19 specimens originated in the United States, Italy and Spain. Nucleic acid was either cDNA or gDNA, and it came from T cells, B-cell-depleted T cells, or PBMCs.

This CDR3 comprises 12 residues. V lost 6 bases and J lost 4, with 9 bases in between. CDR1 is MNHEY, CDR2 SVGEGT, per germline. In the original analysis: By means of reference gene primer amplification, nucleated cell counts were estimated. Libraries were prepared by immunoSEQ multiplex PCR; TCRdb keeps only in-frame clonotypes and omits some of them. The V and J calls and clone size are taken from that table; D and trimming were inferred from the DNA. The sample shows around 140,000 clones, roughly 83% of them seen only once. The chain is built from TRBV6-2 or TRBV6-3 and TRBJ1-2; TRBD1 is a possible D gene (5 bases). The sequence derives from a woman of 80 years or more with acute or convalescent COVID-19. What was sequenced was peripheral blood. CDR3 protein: CASSDSLYGYTF. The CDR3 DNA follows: TGTGCCAGCAGCGACAGTCTCTATGGCTACACCTTC.